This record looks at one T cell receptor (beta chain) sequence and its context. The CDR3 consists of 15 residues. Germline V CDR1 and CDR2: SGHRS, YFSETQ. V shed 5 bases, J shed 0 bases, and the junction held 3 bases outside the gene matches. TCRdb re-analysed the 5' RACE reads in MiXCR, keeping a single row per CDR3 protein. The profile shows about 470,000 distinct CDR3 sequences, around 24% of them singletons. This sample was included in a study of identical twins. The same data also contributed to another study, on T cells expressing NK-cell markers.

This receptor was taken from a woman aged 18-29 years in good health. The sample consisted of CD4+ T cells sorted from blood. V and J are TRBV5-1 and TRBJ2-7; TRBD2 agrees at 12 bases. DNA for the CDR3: TGCGCCAGCAGGTCGACTAGCGGGGGCTCCTACGAGCAGTACTTC. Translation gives CASRSTSGGSYEQYF.